Listed here are 19 T cell receptor beta chains from one sample, sequenced in a study of T cell responses to AZD1222 COVID-19 vaccine. The assay was immunoSEQ multiplex PCR, and TCRdb's table has in-frame clones only and misses some. The profile shows approximately 110,000 clones, approximately 88% of them singletons. Source: peripheral blood, taken on day 0 of AZD1222 vaccination. The receptor set was obtained from an adult in good health.

The rearrangement uses TRBV24-1 and TRBJ2-1; no reliable D call. Trimming pared 1 base from V and 6 bases from J, leaving 3 bases between. The CDR3 is 12 residues long. Germline V CDR1 and CDR2: KGHDR, SFDVKD. The DNA for the CDR3 is TGTGCCACCAGTGATTTAACCAATGAGCAGTTCTTC. This translates into CATSDLTNEQFF.

The chain uses TRBV6-5 and TRBJ2-3; 12 bases match TRBD2. Germline loops: CDR1 MNHEY, CDR2 SVGAGI. Trimming at V came to 4 bases and at J to 6 bases, leaving 2 bases not matched to a gene. CDR3 length: 14 residues. As DNA, the CDR3 is TGTGCCAGCAGTTTGACTAGCGGGAGCGATACGCAGTATTTT. Protein: CASSLTSGSDTQYF.

The chain combines TRBV4-1 with TRBJ1-3; 7 positions agree with TRBD1. After removal of 0 bases from V and 4 bases from J, the junction contained 9 bases not matched to a gene. Germline lookup yields CDR1 MGHRA and CDR2 YSYEKL. The CDR3 has 17 amino acids. For the CDR3, the DNA is TGCGCCAGCAGCCAAGAAGGGGGCAGGGAGCTAGGAAACACCATATATTTT. It encodes CASSQEGGRELGNTIYF.

The CDR3 here is CATSSGQGRNEKLFF. DNA for the CDR3: TGTGCCACCAGCAGCGGACAGGGCCGTAATGAAAAACTGTTTTTT. The chain joins TRBV15 to TRBJ1-4; 8 bases map to TRBD1. Losses at the gene ends were 3 bases for V and 4 bases for J; bases not matched to a gene: 4. CDR1 and CDR2 from the germline V gene are LNHNV and YYDKDF (reference sequence). There are 15 residues in the CDR3.

This rearrangement joins TRBV19 to TRBJ2-1; tentatively, D is TRBD1 or TRBD2 (6 bases each). CDR1 is LNHDA and CDR2 is SQIVND in the germline V gene (reference sequence). The CDR3 is 14 residues long. V lost 6 bases, J lost 3 bases, and 12 bases lay in between. CDR3 DNA sequence: TGTGCCAGTAGCCAAAGGGGGGACTACAATGAGCAGTTCTTC. Protein product: CASSQRGDYNEQFF. The entire variable domain, with the rest obtained from reference TRBV19 and TRBJ2-1, is as follows: DGGITQSPKYLFRKEGQNVTLSCEQNLNHDAMYWYRQDPGQGLRLIYYSQIVNDFQKGDIAEGYSVSREKKESFPLTVTSAQKNPTAFYLCASSQRGDYNEQFFGPGTRLTVL.

This clone is a singleton in its sample. The V and J genes are TRBV14 and TRBJ1-3; tentative D call: TRBD1 (5 bases). Germline CDR1 reads SGHDN; CDR2 reads FVKESK. The V end lost 4 bases, the J end lost 0 bases, and 16 bases lay between the germline ends. This CDR3 has 17 amino acids. The CDR3 region has the DNA TGTGCCAGCAGCCCCTTGGGCGGGGCGAGCTCTGGAAACACCATATATTTT. This encodes CASSPLGGASSGNTIYF.

As concerns this clone: Other DNA sequences from this sample encode an identical CDR3 as well. The chain employs TRBV11-2 and TRBJ1-5; D is possibly TRBD1 (5 bases). Germline V gene sequence: CDR1 SGHAT, CDR2 FQNNGV. V lost 0 bases, J lost 4 bases, and 10 bases lay in between. The CDR3 consists of 15 residues. DNA for the CDR3: TGTGCCAGCAGCTTAGATCCAGGGCCGAATCAGCCCCAGCATTTT. Translated: CASSLDPGPNQPQHF.

The DNA of the CDR3 is TGTGCCAGCAGCTTAGGCCGGGAAAGGGAGCAGTACTTC. Translation: CASSLGREREQYF. The J gene is TRBJ2-7, the V gene TRBV7-9, with TRBD2 as a possible D gene (5 bases). Germline loops: CDR1 SEHNR, CDR2 FQNEAQ (reference sequence). CDR3 length: 13 amino acids. V lost 1 base to trimming and J lost 7 bases, with 11 bases between them.

The CDR3 is CATNSPPYKRGEKLFF. As DNA, the CDR3 is TGTGCCACCAACAGCCCACCTTACAAGAGGGGTGAAAAACTGTTTTTT. The chain carries TRBV15 and TRBJ1-4; D perhaps matches TRBD1 (5 bases). CDR1 is LNHNV, CDR2 YYDKDF, per germline (reference sequence). This CDR3 is 16 amino acids long. V was shortened by 7 bases and J by 7 bases, with 22 bases between the two germline ends.

DNA of the CDR3: TGTGCCAGAAGCCGCAGAGAGTGGCAGGGGGCGCCCCCCAGCAATCAGCCCCAGCATTTT. Amino acid sequence: CARSRREWQGAPPSNQPQHF. This rearrangement joins TRBV5-3 to TRBJ1-5; TRBD1 matches 8 bases. TRBV5-3 is known as an ORF, though its function is uncertain. The ends lost 4 bases at V and 1 base at J; junction bases unmatched: 19. The length of the CDR3 is 20 residues.

The chain carries TRBV4-2 and TRBJ2-6; 9 nucleotides align to TRBD2. The CDR3 spans 18 residues. Germline loops: CDR1 LGHNA, CDR2 YNFKEQ. J was trimmed by 0 bases and V by 5 bases; bases with no gene match: 8. CDR3 nucleotides: TGTGCCAGCAGCATAGCTAGCGGGATGAACTCTGGGGCCAACGTCCTGACTTTC. Translation gives CASSIASGMNSGANVLTF.

The V call is TRBV10-3, the J call TRBJ1-2; D call uncertain. Looked up from germline, CDR1 is ENHRY and CDR2 is SYGVKD. This CDR3 comprises 12 residues. Trimming shortened V by 11 bases and J by 1 base, and 11 bases separated the two germline ends. As DNA, the CDR3 is TGTGCCGCCCGAAAGGTTAACTATGGCTACACCTTC. It codes for CAARKVNYGYTF.

The gene calls are TRBV27 and TRBJ1-2; 7 bases map to TRBD1. The length of the CDR3 is 13 residues. CDR1 is MNHEY, CDR2 SMNVEV, per germline (reference sequence). V lost 5 bases, J lost 8 bases, and 8 bases stayed unmatched. CDR3: CASSEVGGWGYTF. Here the CDR3 DNA reads TGTGCCAGCAGTGAGGTAGGGGGCTGGGGCTACACCTTC.

V is TRBV7-9 and J is TRBJ2-2, with 9 nucleotides matching TRBD1. CDR3 length equals 15 residues. The J segment lost 7 bases and the V segment lost 4 bases, leaving 7 bases of the junction unmatched. The germline V gene has CDR1 SEHNR and CDR2 FQNEAQ (reference sequence). This CDR3 is CASSSPGQGGGELFF. For the CDR3, the DNA is TGTGCCAGCAGCTCCCCGGGACAGGGCGGCGGGGAGCTGTTTTTT.

The gene calls are TRBV11-1 and TRBJ2-3, with D perhaps matching TRBD2 (5 bases). CDR1 SGHAT and CDR2 FQDESV come from the germline V gene (reference sequence). V lost 5 bases and J lost 4, with 19 bases in between. The CDR3 runs 16 residues. The CDR3 reads CASSDRGSARADTQYF. In DNA form, the CDR3 reads TGTGCCAGCAGCGACCGGGGTAGCGCGAGGGCAGATACGCAGTATTTT.

V gene TRBV11-2 combines with J gene TRBJ1-2; D is ambiguous. Germline V gene sequence: CDR1 SGHAT, CDR2 FQNNGV. The CDR3 loop spans 13 amino acids. V was clipped by 4 bases and J by 2 bases, with 8 bases between them. CDR3 loop: CASSSSSNYGYTF. CDR3 coding DNA: TGTGCCAGCAGCTCCAGTTCCAACTATGGCTACACCTTC. Filled out from reference TRBV11-2 and TRBJ1-2, the complete variable domain reads EAGVAQSPRYKIIEKRQSVAFWCNPISGHATLYWYQQILGQGPKLLIQFQNNGVVDDSQLPKDRFSAERLKGVDSTLKIQPAKLEDSAVYLCASSSSSNYGYTFGSGTRLTVV.

This rearrangement joins TRBV21-1 to TRBJ1-1; the table's D gene call, TRBD1, was not cross checked with the DNA. TRBV21-1 is assigned pseudogene status. The CDR3 length is 13 residues. The chain's CDR3 is CARVQGADTEAFF. The CDR3 nucleotides read TGTGCCAGGGTACAGGGGGCGGACACTGAAGCTTTCTTT.

The sample holds one count of this clone. This chain connects TRBV9 to TRBJ2-5, with TRBD2 identical over 13 bases. Germline values: CDR1 SGDLS, CDR2 YYNGEE. Trimming cost V 4 bases and J 3 bases; bases outside gene matches: 6. CDR3 length: 16 amino acids. The CDR3 is CASSLGTSGTKETQYF. The CDR3 DNA is TGTGCCAGCAGCTTAGGGACTAGCGGGACTAAAGAGACCCAGTACTTC.

This clone was seen just once. The J gene is TRBJ2-7, the V gene TRBV10-1; D is perhaps TRBD2 (6 bases). The CDR3 covers 14 residues. V gave up 2 bases and J gave up 7 bases, with 15 bases separating them. Germline loops: CDR1 WNHNN, CDR2 SYGVQD (reference sequence). The CDR3 bases are TGCGCCAGCAGTGAGGCTAGCGCTTCCCGAGAGCAGTACTTC. Its translation: CASSEASASREQYF.